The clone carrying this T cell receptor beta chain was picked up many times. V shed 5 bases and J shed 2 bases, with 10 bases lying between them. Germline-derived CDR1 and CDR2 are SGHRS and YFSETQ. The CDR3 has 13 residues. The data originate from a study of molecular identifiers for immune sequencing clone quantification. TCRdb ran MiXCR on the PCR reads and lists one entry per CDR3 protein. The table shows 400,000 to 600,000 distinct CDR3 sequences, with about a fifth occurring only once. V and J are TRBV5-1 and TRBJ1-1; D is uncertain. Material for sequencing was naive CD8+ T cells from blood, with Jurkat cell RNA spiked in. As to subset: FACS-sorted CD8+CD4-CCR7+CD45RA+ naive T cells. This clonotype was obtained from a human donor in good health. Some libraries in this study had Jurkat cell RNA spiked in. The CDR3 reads CASSLEGNTEAFF. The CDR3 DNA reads TGCGCCAGCAGTCTTGAGGGCAACACTGAAGCTTTCTTT.